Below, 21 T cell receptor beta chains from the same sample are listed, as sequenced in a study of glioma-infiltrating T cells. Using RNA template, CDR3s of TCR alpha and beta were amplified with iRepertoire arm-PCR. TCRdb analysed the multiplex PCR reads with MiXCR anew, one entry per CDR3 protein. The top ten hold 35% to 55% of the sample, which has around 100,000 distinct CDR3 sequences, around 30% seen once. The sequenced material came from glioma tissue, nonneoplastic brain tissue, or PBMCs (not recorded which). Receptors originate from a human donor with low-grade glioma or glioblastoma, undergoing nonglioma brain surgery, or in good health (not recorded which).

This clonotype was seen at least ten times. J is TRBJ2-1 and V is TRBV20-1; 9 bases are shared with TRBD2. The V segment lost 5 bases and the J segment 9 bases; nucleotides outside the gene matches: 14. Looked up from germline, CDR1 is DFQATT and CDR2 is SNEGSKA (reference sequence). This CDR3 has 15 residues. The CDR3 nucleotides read TGCAGTGCTGATAGCGGGGGCCCTTTTTTGATTGAGCAGTTCTTC. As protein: CSADSGGPFLIEQFF.

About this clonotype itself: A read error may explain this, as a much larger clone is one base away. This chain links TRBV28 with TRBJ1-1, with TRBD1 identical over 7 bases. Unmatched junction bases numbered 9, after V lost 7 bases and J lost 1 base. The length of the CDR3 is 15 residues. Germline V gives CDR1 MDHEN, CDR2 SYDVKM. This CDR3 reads CASTGEGGPNTEAFF. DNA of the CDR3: TGTGCCAGCACAGGGGAAGGGGGCCCGAACACTGAAGCTTTCTTT.

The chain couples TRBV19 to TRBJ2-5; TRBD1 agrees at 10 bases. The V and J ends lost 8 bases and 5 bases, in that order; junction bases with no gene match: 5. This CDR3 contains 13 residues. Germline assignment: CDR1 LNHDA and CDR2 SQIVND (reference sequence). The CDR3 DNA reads TGTGCCAGTCAGCGGACAGGGGGGGAGACCCAGTACTTC. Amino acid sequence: CASQRTGGETQYF.

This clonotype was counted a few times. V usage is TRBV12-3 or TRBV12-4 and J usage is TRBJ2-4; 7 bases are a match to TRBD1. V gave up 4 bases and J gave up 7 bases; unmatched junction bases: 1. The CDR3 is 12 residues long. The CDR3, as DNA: TGTGCCAGCAGTTGGGACAGCAACATTCAGTACTTC. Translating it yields CASSWDSNIQYF.

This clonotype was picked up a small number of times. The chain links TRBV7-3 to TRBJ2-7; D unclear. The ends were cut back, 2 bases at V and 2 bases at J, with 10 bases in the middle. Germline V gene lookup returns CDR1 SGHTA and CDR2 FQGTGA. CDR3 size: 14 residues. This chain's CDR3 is CASSLQASTYEQYF. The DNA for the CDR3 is TGTGCCAGCAGCTTACAAGCTAGTACCTACGAGCAGTACTTC.

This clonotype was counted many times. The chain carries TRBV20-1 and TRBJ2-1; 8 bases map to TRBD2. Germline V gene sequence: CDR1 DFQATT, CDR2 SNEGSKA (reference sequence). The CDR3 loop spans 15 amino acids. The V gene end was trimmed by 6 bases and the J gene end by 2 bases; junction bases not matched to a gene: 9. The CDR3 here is CSAQRGGGTYNEQFF. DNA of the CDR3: TGCAGTGCGCAGCGGGGCGGGGGGACCTACAATGAGCAGTTCTTC.

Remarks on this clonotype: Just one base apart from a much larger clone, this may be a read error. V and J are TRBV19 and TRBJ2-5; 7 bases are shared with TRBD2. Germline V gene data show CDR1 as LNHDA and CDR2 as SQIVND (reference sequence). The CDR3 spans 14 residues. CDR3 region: CPSSRAGHQETQYF. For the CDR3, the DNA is TGTCCCAGTAGCAGAGCGGGACACCAAGAGACCCAGTACTTC.

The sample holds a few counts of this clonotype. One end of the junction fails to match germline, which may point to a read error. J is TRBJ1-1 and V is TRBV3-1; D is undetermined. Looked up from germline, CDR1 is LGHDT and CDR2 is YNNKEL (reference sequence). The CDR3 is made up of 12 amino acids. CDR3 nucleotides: TGTGCCAGCAGCCAAAGGAACTCTGAAGCTTTCTTT. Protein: CASSQRNSEAFF.

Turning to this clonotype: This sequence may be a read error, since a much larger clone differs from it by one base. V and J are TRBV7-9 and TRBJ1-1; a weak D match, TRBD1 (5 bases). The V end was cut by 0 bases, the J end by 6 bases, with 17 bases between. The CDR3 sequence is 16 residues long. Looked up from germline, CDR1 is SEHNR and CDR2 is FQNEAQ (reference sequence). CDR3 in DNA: TGTGCCAGCAGCTTAGCGGGGGGAAGTGGTAGCGCTGAAGCTTTCTTT. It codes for CASSLAGGSGSAEAFF.

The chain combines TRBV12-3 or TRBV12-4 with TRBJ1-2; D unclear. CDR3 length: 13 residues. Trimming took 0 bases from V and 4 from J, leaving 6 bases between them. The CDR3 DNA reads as TGTGCCAGCAGTTTAGCAGGGATCTATGGCTACACCTTC. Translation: CASSLAGIYGYTF.

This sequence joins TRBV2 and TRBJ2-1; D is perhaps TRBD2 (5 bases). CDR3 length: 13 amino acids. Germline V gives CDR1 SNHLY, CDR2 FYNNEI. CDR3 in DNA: TGTGCTGGGAGAGATACCTCCTACAATGAGCAGTTCTTC. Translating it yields CAGRDTSYNEQFF.

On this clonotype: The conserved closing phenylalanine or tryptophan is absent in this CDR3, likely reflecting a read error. This CDR3 reads CASSESPQPQHV. As DNA, the CDR3 is TGTGCCAGCAGTGAGTCCCCCCAGCCCCAGCATGTT. V gene TRBV25-1 combines with J gene TRBJ1-5; no definite D call. CDR3 size: 12 residues. Germline values: CDR1 MGHDK, CDR2 SYGVNS. The ends were cut back, 3 bases at V and 7 bases at J, with 7 bases in the middle.

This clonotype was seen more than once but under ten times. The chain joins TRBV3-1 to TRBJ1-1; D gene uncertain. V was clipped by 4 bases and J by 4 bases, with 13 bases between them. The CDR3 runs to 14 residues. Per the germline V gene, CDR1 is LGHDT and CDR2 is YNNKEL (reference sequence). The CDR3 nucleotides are TGTGCCAGCAGCCGCCCGGACTCGGGCACTGAAGCTTTCTTT. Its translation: CASSRPDSGTEAFF.

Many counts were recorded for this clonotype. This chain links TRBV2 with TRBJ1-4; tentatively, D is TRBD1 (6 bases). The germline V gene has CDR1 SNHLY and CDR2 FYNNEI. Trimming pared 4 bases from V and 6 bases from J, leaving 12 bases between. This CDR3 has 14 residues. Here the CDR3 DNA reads TGTGCCAGCAGTGTGGACAGACGGCATGAAAAACTGTTTTTT. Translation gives CASSVDRRHEKLFF. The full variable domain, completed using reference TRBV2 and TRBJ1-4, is EPEVTQTPSHQVTQMGQEVILRCVPISNHLYFYWYRQILGQKVEFLVSFYNNEISEKSEIFDDQFSVERPDGSNFTLKIRSTKLEDSAMYFCASSVDRRHEKLFFGSGTQLSVL.

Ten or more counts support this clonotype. CDR3 residues: CATSDLGGPQETQYF. As DNA, the CDR3 is TGTGCCACCAGTGATTTGGGAGGACCCCAAGAGACCCAGTACTTC. The V and J genes are TRBV24-1 and TRBJ2-5; perhaps TRBD2 as D (5 bases). V was shortened by 0 bases and J by 1 base, with 8 bases between the two germline ends. The germline V gene encodes CDR1 KGHDR and CDR2 SFDVKD. CDR3 length: 15 amino acids.

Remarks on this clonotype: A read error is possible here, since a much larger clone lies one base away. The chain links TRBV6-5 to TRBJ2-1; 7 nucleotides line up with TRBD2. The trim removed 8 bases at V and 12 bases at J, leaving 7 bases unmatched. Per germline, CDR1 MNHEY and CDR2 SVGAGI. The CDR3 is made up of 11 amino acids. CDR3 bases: TGTGCCAGCCTGACCGGGACTACGCAGTTCTTC. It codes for CASLTGTTQFF.

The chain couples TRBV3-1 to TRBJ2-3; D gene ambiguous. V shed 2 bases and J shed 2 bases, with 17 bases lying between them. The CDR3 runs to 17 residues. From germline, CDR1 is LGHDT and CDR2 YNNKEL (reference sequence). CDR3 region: CASSQLSGHAPTDTQYF. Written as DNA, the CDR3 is TGTGCCAGCAGCCAATTATCCGGCCATGCCCCCACAGATACGCAGTATTTT.

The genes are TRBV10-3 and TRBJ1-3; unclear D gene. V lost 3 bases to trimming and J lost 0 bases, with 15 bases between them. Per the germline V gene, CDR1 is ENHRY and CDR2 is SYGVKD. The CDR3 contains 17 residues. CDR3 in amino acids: CAISDRWENPSGNTIYF. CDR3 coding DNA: TGTGCCATCAGTGATCGGTGGGAGAACCCCTCTGGAAACACCATATATTTT.

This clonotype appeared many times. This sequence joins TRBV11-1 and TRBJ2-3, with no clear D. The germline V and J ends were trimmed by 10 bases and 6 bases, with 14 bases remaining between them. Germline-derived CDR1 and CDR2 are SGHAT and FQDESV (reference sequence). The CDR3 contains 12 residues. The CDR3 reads CATSRHGDTQYF. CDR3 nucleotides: TGTGCCACTTCGCGTCATGGGGATACGCAGTATTTT.

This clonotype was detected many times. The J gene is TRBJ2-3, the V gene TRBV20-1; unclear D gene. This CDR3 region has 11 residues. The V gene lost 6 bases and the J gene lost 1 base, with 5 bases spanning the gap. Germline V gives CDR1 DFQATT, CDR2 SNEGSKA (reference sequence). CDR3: CSAVGTDTQYF. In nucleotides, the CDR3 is TGCAGTGCGGTAGGCACAGATACGCAGTATTTT.

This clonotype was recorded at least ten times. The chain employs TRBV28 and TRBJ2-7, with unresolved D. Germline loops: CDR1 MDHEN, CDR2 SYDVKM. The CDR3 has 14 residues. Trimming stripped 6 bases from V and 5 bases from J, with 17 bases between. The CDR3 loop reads CASSTGSDLDEQYF. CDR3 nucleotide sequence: TGTGCCAGCAGCACCGGGTCCGACCTCGACGAGCAGTACTTC.